These 27 T cell receptor beta chains share one sample of origin, sequenced in a study of cytomegalovirus exposure and HLA in healthy donors. Both 60 Vbeta primers and 13 Jbeta primers went into the PCR. Clones were read by immunoSEQ multiplex PCR, and TCRdb kept only the in-frame ones, dropping some. The sample holds over 65,000 clones, approximately 80% seen once. The sample was PBMCs. These receptors originate from a woman aged 25 to 39 in good health and CMV-seronegative.

V is TRBV11-2 and J is TRBJ2-1; 9 bases agree with TRBD1. CDR3 length: 18 residues. J gave up 7 bases and V 3 bases, and 16 bases lay outside the gene matches. Germline lookup yields CDR1 SGHAT and CDR2 FQNNGV. This CDR3 is CASSFWWSETGGTNEQFF. Written as DNA, the CDR3 is TGTGCCAGCAGCTTTTGGTGGAGCGAGACAGGGGGTACGAATGAGCAGTTCTTC.

The V and J genes are TRBV28 and TRBJ1-6, with TRBD1 matching over 7 bases. V trimming: 7 bases; J trimming: 6 bases; junction bases outside the gene matches: 6. The germline V gene has CDR1 MDHEN and CDR2 SYDVKM. CDR3 size: 14 residues. The CDR3, as DNA: TGTGCCAGCATTTGGACAGGCGGTAATTCACCCCTCCACTTT. Its protein is CASIWTGGNSPLHF.

This clone was recorded once. The J gene is TRBJ2-5, the V gene TRBV5-5; D unresolved. The CDR3 spans 14 residues. V was cut by 0 bases and J by 1 base, with 7 bases left in between. Looked up from germline, CDR1 is SGHKS and CDR2 is YYEKEE (reference sequence). CDR3 sequence: CASSLVTSQETQYF. DNA for the CDR3: TGTGCCAGCAGCTTGGTTACCAGCCAAGAGACCCAGTACTTC.

V is TRBV5-1 and J is TRBJ1-1; 7 positions match TRBD1. This CDR3 has 16 residues. V gave up 1 base and J gave up 0 bases; unmatched junction bases: 6. Germline-derived CDR1 and CDR2 are SGHRS and YFSETQ. The CDR3: CASSLSPGTVNTEAFF. CDR3 in DNA: TGCGCCAGCAGCTTGTCACCCGGGACAGTGAACACTGAAGCTTTCTTT.

This clone has just a few counts. The chain joins TRBV19 to TRBJ1-5; no firm D call. The CDR3 spans 14 residues. Per the germline V gene, CDR1 is LNHDA and CDR2 is SQIVND (reference sequence). V was clipped by 5 bases and J by 11 bases, with 19 bases between them. The CDR3 reads CASSPGEGYEAQHF. The CDR3 DNA reads as TGTGCCAGTAGTCCCGGGGAGGGATATGAGGCCCAGCATTTT.

With respect to this clone: Other DNA sequences in the sample encode the same CDR3. This chain links TRBV28 with TRBJ1-6; 8 positions match TRBD1. V shed 7 bases, J shed 7 bases, and the junction held 9 bases outside the gene matches. The CDR3 spans 15 residues. The germline V gene has CDR1 MDHEN and CDR2 SYDVKM. DNA of the CDR3: TGTGCCAGCAACCCACCGACAGGGGACAATTCACCCCTCCACTTT. This sequence encodes CASNPPTGDNSPLHF.

The chain carries TRBV6-1 and TRBJ1-4, with D uncertain. Trimming removed 4 bases from V and 0 bases from J, with 9 bases in between. The CDR3 has 15 amino acids. CDR1 and CDR2 from the germline V gene are MNHNS and SASEGT. The CDR3 DNA sequence: TGTGCCAGCAGTGCCCCGGTGGCAACTAATGAAAAACTGTTTTTT. Translating it yields CASSAPVATNEKLFF.

This chain uses TRBV7-9 with TRBJ2-1, with D tentatively TRBD1 (6 bases). The CDR3 is made up of 12 amino acids. With 5 bases removed from V and 12 bases from J, the gap between germline ends came to 14 bases. The germline V gene encodes CDR1 SEHNR and CDR2 FQNEAQ (reference sequence). CDR3 loop: CASSVGDTRQFF. CDR3 nucleotides: TGTGCCAGCAGCGTAGGGGACACGCGGCAGTTCTTC.

The CDR3 here is CASSRRGGNTEAFF. CDR3 sequence (DNA): TGTGCCAGCAGCCGGCGGGGTGGGAACACTGAAGCTTTCTTT. The chain couples TRBV11-3 to TRBJ1-1; D not certain. Per germline, CDR1 SGHNT and CDR2 YENEEA. V was shortened by 5 bases and J by 1 base, with 11 bases between the two germline ends. The CDR3 has 14 amino acids.

On this clone: No conserved phenylalanine or tryptophan ends this CDR3, so it is likely a read error. The DNA is omitted, as the CDR3 cannot be located on it reliably, and the CDR3 follows TCRdb's listing. The gene calls are TRBV5-4 and TRBJ1-4. CDR1 SGHNT and CDR2 YYREEE come from the germline V gene (reference sequence). Including both end residues, the CDR3 is 9 amino acids long. CDR3 protein: CASSLDDKR.

This rearrangement joins TRBV6-5 to TRBJ1-5; TRBD1 might be the D (6 bases). With 2 bases removed from V and 6 bases from J, the gap between germline ends came to 17 bases. CDR1 and CDR2 from the germline V gene are MNHEY and SVGAGI. There are 16 residues in the CDR3. DNA for the CDR3: TGTGCCAGCAGTTACGAGTCGGGGGGCATAAGTCAGCCCCAGCATTTT. The encoded protein is CASSYESGGISQPQHF.

This chain joins TRBV7-2 and TRBJ1-1; the match to TRBD1 covers 9 bases. Germline V lookup: CDR1 SGHTA, CDR2 FQGNSA. V trimming: 2 bases; J trimming: 5 bases; junction bases outside the gene matches: 9. The CDR3 spans 16 residues. CDR3 protein: CASSLKSGTGITEAFF. In DNA form, the CDR3 reads TGTGCCAGCAGCTTAAAGTCCGGGACAGGGATAACTGAAGCTTTCTTT. Together with reference TRBV7-2 and TRBJ1-1, the CDR3 gives the full variable domain: GAGVSQSPSNKVTEKGKDVELRCDPISGHTALYWYRQSLGQGLEFLIYFQGNSAPDKSGLPSDRFSAERTGGSVSTLTIQRTQQEDSAVYLCASSLKSGTGITEAFFGQGTRLTVV.

The rearrangement links TRBV7-2 to TRBJ2-1, with a tentative D call TRBD1 (5 bases). The CDR3 totals 18 residues. Trimming pared 1 base from V and 7 bases from J, leaving 23 bases between. Germline V gene data show CDR1 as SGHTA and CDR2 as FQGNSA. CDR3 region: CASSLVVVSGNRGNEQFF. The DNA for the CDR3 is TGTGCCAGCAGCTTAGTCGTCGTTTCAGGGAACCGTGGGAATGAGCAGTTCTTC.

This clone was recorded only once. The chain is built from TRBV4-3 and TRBJ2-1; 7 bases are a match to TRBD1. CDR1 and CDR2 from the germline V gene are LGHNA and YSLEER. Trimming took 3 bases from V and 0 from J; bases not matched to a gene: 5. The length of the CDR3 is 16 residues. The DNA of the CDR3 is TGCGCCAGCAGCCACCGGACAGGTGCCTCCTACAATGAGCAGTTCTTC. Its protein is CASSHRTGASYNEQFF.

The chain recombines TRBV5-6 with TRBJ1-4; 7 nucleotides line up with TRBD1. This CDR3 spans 15 amino acids. Germline CDR1 is SGHDT and CDR2 is YYEEEE. V dropped 2 bases and J dropped 5; count of bases not matched to a gene: 6. The CDR3 sequence is CASSFLRQGNEKLFF. The CDR3 nucleotides are TGTGCCAGCAGCTTTTTGAGACAGGGAAATGAAAAACTGTTTTTT.

V usage is TRBV5-1 and J usage is TRBJ1-3; TRBD1 matches at 7 bases. CDR3 size: 17 residues. Germline V CDR1 and CDR2: SGHRS, YFSETQ. V lost 0 bases to trimming and J lost 0 bases; unmatched junction nucleotides: 6. CDR3 DNA: TGCGCCAGCAGCTTGGCAACAGGGGATTCCTCTGGAAACACCATATATTTT. It yields the protein CASSLATGDSSGNTIYF.

The rearrangement links TRBV5-1 to TRBJ2-2; TRBD1 aligns across 8 bases. This CDR3 is 15 amino acids long. Trimming at V came to 0 bases and at J to 7 bases, leaving 5 bases not matched to a gene. Germline-derived CDR1 and CDR2 are SGHRS and YFSETQ. The DNA for the CDR3 is TGCGCCAGCAGCTTGGGGACAGGGTTGCACGGGGAGCTGTTTTTT. It yields the protein CASSLGTGLHGELFF.

This clone appeared a single time. J is TRBJ1-1 and V is TRBV28; 7 bases are a match to TRBD1. The V gene's germline CDR1 is MDHEN and CDR2 SYDVKM. The CDR3 sequence is 15 residues long. Trimming took 7 bases from V and 5 from J; bases not matched to a gene: 13. CDR3 in DNA: TGTGCCAGCACCACTTGGGGGACAGACGAAACTGAAGCTTTCTTT. Protein: CASTTWGTDETEAFF.

The chain links TRBV6-5 to TRBJ2-2; 9 bases agree with TRBD1. The CDR3 contains 15 residues. With V trimmed by 6 bases and J by 3 bases, 5 bases remained unmatched. The V gene's germline CDR1 is MNHEY and CDR2 SVGAGI. CDR3 protein: CASRGDRVDTGELFF. Written as DNA, the CDR3 is TGTGCCAGCAGGGGGGACAGGGTGGACACCGGGGAGCTGTTTTTT.

J is TRBJ1-4 and V is TRBV19; D gene ambiguous. The CDR3 spans 16 residues. Trimming removed 6 bases at V and 0 bases at J, with 14 bases between. Germline loops: CDR1 LNHDA, CDR2 SQIVND (reference sequence). The CDR3 coding sequence is TGTGCCAGTAGCCCCCCTCCAGGAACAACTAATGAAAAACTGTTTTTT. As protein: CASSPPPGTTNEKLFF.

The rearrangement links TRBV28 to TRBJ2-3; D unclear. Germline V gene sequence: CDR1 MDHEN, CDR2 SYDVKM. The CDR3 has 12 residues. Trimming took off 7 bases at V and 10 bases at J, with 15 bases between the two ends. The CDR3 DNA reads TGTGCCAGCACCTTTCCCCGAGGCGCGCAGTATTTT. It specifies CASTFPRGAQYF.

The chain carries TRBV9 and TRBJ2-3; TRBD1 matches at 8 bases. The V gene end was trimmed by 4 bases and the J gene end by 1 base; junction bases not matched to a gene: 8. This CDR3 is built from 16 residues. The germline V gene encodes CDR1 SGDLS and CDR2 YYNGEE. CDR3 nucleotides: TGTGCCAGCAGCCCCCGGCAGGGGGCAGGCACAGATACGCAGTATTTT. Translating it yields CASSPRQGAGTDTQYF.

The chain employs TRBV5-4 and TRBJ2-3; possibly TRBD1 for D (5 bases). The CDR3 runs 15 residues. The V and J ends lost 6 bases and 4 bases respectively, with 18 bases between them. CDR1 and CDR2 (germline): SGHNT, YYREEE (reference sequence). The CDR3 nucleotides are TGTGCCAGCACCGATTGGGGTCAGGGTGCAGATACGCAGTATTTT. Translated, it gives CASTDWGQGADTQYF.

The rearrangement links TRBV2 to TRBJ1-1, with D unclear. This CDR3 is built from 16 residues. Germline V gives CDR1 SNHLY, CDR2 FYNNEI. The V gene lost 11 bases and the J gene lost 3 bases, with 25 bases spanning the gap. The CDR3 protein is CAPSSGRPQLHTEAFF. CDR3 sequence (DNA): TGTGCCCCATCGAGTGGGCGCCCCCAGCTTCACACTGAAGCTTTCTTT.

This chain joins TRBV11-3 and TRBJ2-2; no firm D call. This CDR3 is built from 14 residues. V lost 6 bases and J 5 bases, leaving 13 bases between the germline ends. Germline V gene lookup returns CDR1 SGHNT and CDR2 YENEEA. This chain's CDR3 is CASRPGSGTGELFF. The CDR3 nucleotides read TGTGCCAGCAGACCCGGTTCCGGGACCGGGGAGCTGTTTTTT.

This chain uses TRBV14 with TRBJ2-7; D gene ambiguous. Germline CDR1 SGHDN, CDR2 FVKESK. V lost 4 bases to trimming and J lost 3 bases, with 4 bases between them. CDR3 size: 11 residues. For the CDR3, the DNA is TGTGCCAGCAGCCTGTACTACGAGCAGTACTTC. Its protein product is CASSLYYEQYF.

The chain links TRBV11-3 to TRBJ2-6, with D perhaps matching TRBD2 (6 bases). The V end lost 3 bases, the J end lost 0 bases, and 6 bases lay between the germline ends. The CDR3 is 15 residues long. Germline assignment: CDR1 SGHNT and CDR2 YENEEA. For the CDR3, the DNA is TGTGCCAGCAGCTTCGGGGGCTCTGGGGCCAACGTCCTGACTTTC. Protein sequence: CASSFGGSGANVLTF.